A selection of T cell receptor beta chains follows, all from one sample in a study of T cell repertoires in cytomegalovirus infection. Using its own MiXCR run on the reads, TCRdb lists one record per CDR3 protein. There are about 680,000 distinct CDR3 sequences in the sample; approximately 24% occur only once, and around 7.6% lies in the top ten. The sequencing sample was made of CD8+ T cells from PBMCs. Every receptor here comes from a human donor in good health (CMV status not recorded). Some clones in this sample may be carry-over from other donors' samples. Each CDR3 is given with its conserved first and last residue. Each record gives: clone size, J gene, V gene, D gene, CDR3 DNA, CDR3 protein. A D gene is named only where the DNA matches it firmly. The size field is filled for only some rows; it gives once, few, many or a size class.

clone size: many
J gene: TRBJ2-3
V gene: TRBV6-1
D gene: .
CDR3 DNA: TGTGCCAGCAGTGAATATTATCAGGGGGGAAAAGATACGCAGTATTTT
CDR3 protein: CASSEYYQGGKDTQYF

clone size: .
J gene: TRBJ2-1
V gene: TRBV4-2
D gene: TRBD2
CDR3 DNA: TGTGCCAGCAGCCCATCAAAGGGAGGGGTCCGGTTCTTC
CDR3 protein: CASSPSKGGVRFF

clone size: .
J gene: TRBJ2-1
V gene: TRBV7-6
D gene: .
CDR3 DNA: TGTGCCAGCAGCTTAAACCCCGGAGGAATCAGCTCCTACAATGAGCAGTTCTTC
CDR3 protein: CASSLNPGGISSYNEQFF

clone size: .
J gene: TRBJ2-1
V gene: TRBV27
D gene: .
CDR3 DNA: TGTGCCAGCAGTTTATTAGGAGGGAATATGGACAATGAGCAGTTCTTC
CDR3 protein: CASSLLGGNMDNEQFF

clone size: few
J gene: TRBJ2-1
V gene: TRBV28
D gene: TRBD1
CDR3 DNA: TGTGCCAGCAGTCCCCGGGACAGGGGGCCGAATGAGCAGTTCTTC
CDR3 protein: CASSPRDRGPNEQFF

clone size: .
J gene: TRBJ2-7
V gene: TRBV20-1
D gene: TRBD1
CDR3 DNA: TGCAGTGCTAGACCGTGGGACAGTTCCTACGAGCAGTACTTC
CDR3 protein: CSARPWDSSYEQYF

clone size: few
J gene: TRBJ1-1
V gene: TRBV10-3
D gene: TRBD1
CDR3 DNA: TGTGCCATCAGTGGCTCGGCGAGACAGGGGGACACTGAAGCTTTCTTT
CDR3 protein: CAISGSARQGDTEAFF

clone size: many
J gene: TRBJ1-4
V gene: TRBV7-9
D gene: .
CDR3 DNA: TGTGCCAGCAGCCACTCCACCGGCCCTGCAACTAATGAAAAACTGTTTTTT
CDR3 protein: CASSHSTGPATNEKLFF

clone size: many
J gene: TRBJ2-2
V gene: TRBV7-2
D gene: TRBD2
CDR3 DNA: TGTGCCAGCAGCCTAGGGGGACTAGCGGACGCCGGGGAGCTGTTTTTT
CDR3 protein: CASSLGGLADAGELFF

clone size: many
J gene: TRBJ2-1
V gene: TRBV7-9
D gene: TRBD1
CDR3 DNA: TGTGCCAGCAGCTCGACCGGGACAGGGAAGAATGAGCAGTTCTTC
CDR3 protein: CASSSTGTGKNEQFF

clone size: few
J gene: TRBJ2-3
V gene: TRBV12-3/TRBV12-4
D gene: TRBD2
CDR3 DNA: TGTGCCAGCAGTTTAGCTCTAGCGGGAGGGACAGATACGCAGTATTTT
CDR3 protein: CASSLALAGGTDTQYF

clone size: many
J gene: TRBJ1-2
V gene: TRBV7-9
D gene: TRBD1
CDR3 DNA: TGTGCCAGCAGCGGAGCCGGGACAGGGATCTATGGCTACACCTTC
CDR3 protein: CASSGAGTGIYGYTF

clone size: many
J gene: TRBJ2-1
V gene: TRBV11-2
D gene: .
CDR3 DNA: TGTGCCAGCAGGCGAAGGGACGCTCAGAGCAATGAGCAGTTCTTC
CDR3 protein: CASRRRDAQSNEQFF

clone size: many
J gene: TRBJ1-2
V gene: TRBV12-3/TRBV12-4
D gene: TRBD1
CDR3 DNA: TGTGCCAGCAGAGGATTCAGGGGGGACTATGGCTACACCTTC
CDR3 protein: CASRGFRGDYGYTF

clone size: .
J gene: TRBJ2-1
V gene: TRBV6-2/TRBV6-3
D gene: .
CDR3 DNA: TGTGCCAGCAGACGGAATGAGCAGTTCTTC
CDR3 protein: CASRRNEQFF

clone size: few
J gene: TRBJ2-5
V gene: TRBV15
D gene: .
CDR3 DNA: TGTGCCACCAGCAGCGAGACCCAGTACTTC
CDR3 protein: CATSSETQYF

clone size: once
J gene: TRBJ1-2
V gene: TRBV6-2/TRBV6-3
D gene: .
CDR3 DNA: TGTGCCAACAGCGGGGCCCCTCTCTATGGCTACACCTTC
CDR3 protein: CANSGAPLYGYTF

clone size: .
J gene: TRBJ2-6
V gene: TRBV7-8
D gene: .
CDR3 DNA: TGTGTCAGCAGCTTAGGCGGTACTGGGGCCAACGTCCTGACTTTC
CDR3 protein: CVSSLGGTGANVLTF

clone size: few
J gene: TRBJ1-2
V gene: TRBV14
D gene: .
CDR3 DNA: TGTGCCAGCAGCCAATTCCGGACAGACTATGGCTACACCTTC
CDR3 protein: CASSQFRTDYGYTF

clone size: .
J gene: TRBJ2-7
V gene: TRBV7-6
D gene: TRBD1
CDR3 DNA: TGTGCCAGCAGCTTTGGCGACAGGGTACTCTACGAGCAGTACTTC
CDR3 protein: CASSFGDRVLYEQYF

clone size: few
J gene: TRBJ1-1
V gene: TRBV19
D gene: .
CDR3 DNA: TGTGCCAGTAGTAAGGTGCAGGGGCGTGGGATGAACACTGAAGCTTTCTTT
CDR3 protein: CASSKVQGRGMNTEAFF

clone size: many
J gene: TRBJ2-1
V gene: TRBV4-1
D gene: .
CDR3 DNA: TGCGCCAGCAGCCCCTGGAACAGGGACGATGAGCAGTTCTTC
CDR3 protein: CASSPWNRDDEQFF

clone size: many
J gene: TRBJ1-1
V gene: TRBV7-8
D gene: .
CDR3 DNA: TGTGCCAGCACCAACAGGGTGAACACTGAAGCTTTCTTT
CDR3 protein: CASTNRVNTEAFF

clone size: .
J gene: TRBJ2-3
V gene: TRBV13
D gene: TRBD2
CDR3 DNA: TGTGCCAGCCTCCAGCGGGGGGGCACAGATACGCAGTATTTT
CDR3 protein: CASLQRGGTDTQYF

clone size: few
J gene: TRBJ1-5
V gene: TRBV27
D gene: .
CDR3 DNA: TGTGCCAGCAGTCTGTACAGGGAGAGCAATCAGCCCCAGCATTTT
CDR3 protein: CASSLYRESNQPQHF

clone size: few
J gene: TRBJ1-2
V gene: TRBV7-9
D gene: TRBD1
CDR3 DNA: TGTGCCAGCAGCGCCGGGACAGGGGAGGAAACCTTC
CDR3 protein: CASSAGTGEETF

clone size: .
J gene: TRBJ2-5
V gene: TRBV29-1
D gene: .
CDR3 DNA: TGCAGCGTTGTTGTTGGGACCCAGTACTTC
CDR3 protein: CSVVVGTQYF

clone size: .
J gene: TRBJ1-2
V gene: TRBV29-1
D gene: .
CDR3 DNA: TGCAGCGTTGAAGGCAGGGCCATCGGAGGGACTAACTATGGCTACACCTTC
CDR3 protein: CSVEGRAIGGTNYGYTF

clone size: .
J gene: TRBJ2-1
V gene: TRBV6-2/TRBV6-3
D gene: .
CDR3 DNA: TGTGTCAGCAGCTCGGGGGGCTCGTTTAATGAGCAGTTCTTC
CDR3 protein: CVSSSGGSFNEQFF

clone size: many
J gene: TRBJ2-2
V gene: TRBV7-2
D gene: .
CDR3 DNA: TGTGCCAGCAGCTTACCAGGAATCACGAACACCGGGGAGCTGTTTTTT
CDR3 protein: CASSLPGITNTGELFF

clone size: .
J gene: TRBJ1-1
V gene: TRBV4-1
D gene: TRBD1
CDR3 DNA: TGCGCCAGCAGCCGGGACAGGGGATGGTCTGAAGCTTTCTTT
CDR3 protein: CASSRDRGWSEAFF

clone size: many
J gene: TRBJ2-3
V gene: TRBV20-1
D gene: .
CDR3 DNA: TGCAGTGCTAGAGATCTCTATCCCAGTGGGCAGGGGAGGGTTACGCAGTATTTT
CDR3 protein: CSARDLYPSGQGRVTQYF

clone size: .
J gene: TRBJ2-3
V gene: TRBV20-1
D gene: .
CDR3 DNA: TGCAGTCCAAGCGGGCTAGGTGTCCCCACAGATACGCAGTATTTT
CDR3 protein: CSPSGLGVPTDTQYF

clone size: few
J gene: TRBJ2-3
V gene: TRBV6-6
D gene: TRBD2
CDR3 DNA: TGTGCCAGCAGTTCACTAGCGGGGGGTGGGGATACGCAGTATTTT
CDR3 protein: CASSSLAGGGDTQYF

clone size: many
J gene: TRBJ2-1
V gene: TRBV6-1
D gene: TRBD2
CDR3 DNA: TGTGCCAGCAGCGCTTACCCTCCTCTGGCGGGGGGGGACTACAATGAGCAGTTCTTC
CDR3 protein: CASSAYPPLAGGDYNEQFF

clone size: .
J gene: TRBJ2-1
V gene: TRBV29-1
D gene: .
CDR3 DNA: TGCAGCGTTGAACTTCAAGACGCTGGCAGGATGGACAATGAGCAGTTCTTC
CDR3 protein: CSVELQDAGRMDNEQFF

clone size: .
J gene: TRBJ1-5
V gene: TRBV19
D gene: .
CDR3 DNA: TGTGCCACCCGGGGGGCCACGAGGTCAAATCAGCCCCAGCATTTT
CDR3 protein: CATRGATRSNQPQHF

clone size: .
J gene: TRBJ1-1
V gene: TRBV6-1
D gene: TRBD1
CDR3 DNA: TGTGCCAGCAGTCGAGACAGGGGGCAAGTTGCTGAAGCTTTCTTT
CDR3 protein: CASSRDRGQVAEAFF

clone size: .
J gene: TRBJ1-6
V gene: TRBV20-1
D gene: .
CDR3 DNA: TGCAGTGCTAGAGGAGTAGGAGACTCCTATAATTCACCCCTCCACTTT
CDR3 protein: CSARGVGDSYNSPLHF

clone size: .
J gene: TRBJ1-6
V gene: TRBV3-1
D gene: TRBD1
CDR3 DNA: TGTGCCAGCAGCAAAGAATGGACAGGACTCAATTCACCCCTCCACTTT
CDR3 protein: CASSKEWTGLNSPLHF

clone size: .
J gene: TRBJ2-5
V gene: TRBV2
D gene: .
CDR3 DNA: TGTGCCAGCAGCGACGTAGACGGGAAAGAGACCCAGTACTTC
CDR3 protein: CASSDVDGKETQYF

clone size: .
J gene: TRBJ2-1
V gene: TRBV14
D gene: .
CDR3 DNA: TGTGCCAGCAGCCAAGTAGGCCGCGGCTCCTACAATGAGCAGTTCTTC
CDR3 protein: CASSQVGRGSYNEQFF